This T cell receptor (beta chain) was recorded in a study of metastatic and nonmetastatic thyroid tumors. Turning to the study itself: Repertoires from malignant and benign thyroid patients were compared across blood and tumor or nodule tissue.

Points from the study as a whole: Patients with malignant thyroid tumors reportedly had significantly higher TCR beta diversity than those with benign nodules, in blood and tumor.

J was trimmed by 7 bases and V by 7 bases; bases with no gene match: 4. CDR1 SQVTM and CDR2 ANQGSEA come from the germline V gene. The CDR3 loop spans 12 amino acids. TCRdb reprocessed the PCR reads via MiXCR. The data contain about 16,000 clones, around 33% of them singletons. No treatment had been given to any patient before thyroid surgery. This clone was counted many times. What it binds is unknown. The sequence derives from a male donor with papillary thyroid cancer or a benign thyroid nodule (not recorded which). Some clones in this sample may be carry-over from other donors' samples. Sequencing was done on a sample of tumor tissue. The chain employs TRBV29-1 and TRBJ2-1; 10 bases line up with TRBD1. The CDR3 nucleotides are TGCAGCGCTCCGGGACAGGGGAATGAGCAGTTCTTC. As protein: CSAPGQGNEQFF.